At least ten counts were recorded for the clone carrying this T cell receptor beta chain. Its antigen is as yet unknown. The data derive from a study of T-cell memory formation after mild COVID-19. The V end was cut by 6 bases, the J end by 1 base, with 9 bases between. The CDR3 is made up of 13 amino acids. Germline loops: CDR1 SGHTA, CDR2 FQGTGA. TCRdb re-called the 5' RACE reads with MiXCR, one entry per CDR3 protein. The data show 13,000 or so distinct CDR3 sequences, about 15% seen once. Whole-study results and caveats: The main location of contracting CD4+ clones was CM and EM, and that of contracting CD8+ clones was EMRA.

This clonotype originated in a man younger than 35 who had mild COVID-19 (a few samples of this study predate the infection). Cell type and time point are not known. The chain carries TRBV7-3 and TRBJ1-1, with D unresolved. Sample: PBMCs or a T cell subset sorted from them (not recorded which). In DNA, the CDR3 is TGTGCCAGCAGTAGGTATAGGAACACTGAAGCTTTCTTT. Protein sequence: CASSRYRNTEAFF.